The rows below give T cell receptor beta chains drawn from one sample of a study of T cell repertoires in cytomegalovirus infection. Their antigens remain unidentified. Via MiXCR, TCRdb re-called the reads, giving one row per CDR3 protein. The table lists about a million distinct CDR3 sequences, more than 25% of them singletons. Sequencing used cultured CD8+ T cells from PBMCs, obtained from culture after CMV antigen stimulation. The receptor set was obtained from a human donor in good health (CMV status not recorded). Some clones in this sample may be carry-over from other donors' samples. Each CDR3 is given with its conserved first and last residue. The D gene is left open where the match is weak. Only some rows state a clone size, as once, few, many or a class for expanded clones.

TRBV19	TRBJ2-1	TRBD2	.	CANIISGGGAPQFF	TGTGCCAATATTATCTCGGGGGGGGGGGCCCCTCAGTTCTTC
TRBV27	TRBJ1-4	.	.	CASSFGAATSGELFF	TGTGCCAGCAGTTTTGGGGCAGCCACCTCCGGGGAACTGTTTTTT
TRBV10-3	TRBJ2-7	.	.	CAIGGTYKEYEQYF	TGTGCCATCGGTGGGACTTACAAGGAATACGAGCAGTACTTC
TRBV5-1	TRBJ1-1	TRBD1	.	CASSFSTRTGNTEAFF	TGCGCCAGCAGCTTCTCCACCCGGACAGGGAACACTGAAGCTTTCTTT
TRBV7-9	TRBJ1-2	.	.	CASSSPGQANYGYTF	TGTGCCAGCAGCTCACCGGGCCAAGCTAACTATGGCTACACCTTC
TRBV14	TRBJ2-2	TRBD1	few	CASSPSDRETGELFF	TGTGCCAGCAGCCCCTCGGACAGGGAAACCGGGGAGCTGTTTTTT
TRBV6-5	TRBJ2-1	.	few	CASSYSPGGEQFF	TGTGCCAGCAGTTACTCCCCCGGGGGCGAGCAGTTCTTC
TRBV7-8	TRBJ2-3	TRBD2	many	CASSTIGLAGGQDTQYF	TGTGCCAGCAGCACAATCGGACTAGCGGGGGGGCAGGATACGCAGTATTTT
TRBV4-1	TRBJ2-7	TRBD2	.	CASSHLAGVSYEQYF	TGCGCCAGCAGCCATCTAGCGGGGGTGTCCTACGAGCAGTACTTC
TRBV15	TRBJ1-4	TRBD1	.	CATSAGDRLATNEKLFF	TGTGCCACCAGCGCCGGGGACAGGTTGGCAACTAATGAAAAACTGTTTTTT
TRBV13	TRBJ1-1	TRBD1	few	CASSFSRELDRGNTEAFF	TGTGCCAGCAGCTTTTCAAGGGAACTGGACAGGGGTAACACTGAAGCTTTCTTT
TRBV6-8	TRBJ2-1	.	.	CASRGSHRSYNEQFF	TGTGCCAGCAGGGGCAGCCATCGCTCCTACAATGAGCAGTTCTTC
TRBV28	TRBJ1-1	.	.	CASDPHQGPLTEAFF	TGTGCCAGCGATCCCCACCAGGGGCCGTTGACTGAAGCTTTCTTT
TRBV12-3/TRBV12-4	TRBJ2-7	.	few	CASTGTDAYEQYF	TGTGCCAGCACCGGGACGGATGCCTACGAGCAGTACTTC
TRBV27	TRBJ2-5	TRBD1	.	CASSLYRDRVRETQYF	TGTGCCAGCAGTTTATACCGGGACAGGGTGCGGGAGACCCAGTACTTC
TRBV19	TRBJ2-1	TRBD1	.	CASSTPDRAPYNEQFF	TGTGCCAGTAGTACCCCGGACAGGGCCCCCTACAATGAGCAGTTCTTC
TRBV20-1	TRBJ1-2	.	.	CSARDREAYGYTF	TGCAGTGCTAGAGATCGGGAAGCCTATGGCTACACCTTC
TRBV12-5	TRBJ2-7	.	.	CASGFHSTYSYEQYF	TGTGCTAGTGGTTTTCACTCCACCTACTCCTACGAGCAGTACTTC
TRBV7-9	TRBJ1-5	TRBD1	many	CASSLDRGRIEPQHF	TGTGCCAGCAGCTTAGACAGGGGCCGGATCGAGCCCCAGCATTTT
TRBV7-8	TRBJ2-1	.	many	CASSQERKGEQFF	TGTGCCAGCAGCCAGGAGCGGAAAGGAGAGCAGTTCTTC
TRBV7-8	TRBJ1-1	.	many	CASSVGVSTEAFF	TGTGCCAGCAGCGTCGGGGTGAGCACTGAAGCTTTCTTT
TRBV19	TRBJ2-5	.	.	CASSQEIRPQETQYF	TGTGCCAGCAGCCAGGAGATCCGTCCCCAAGAGACCCAGTACTTC
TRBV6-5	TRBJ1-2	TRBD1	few	CASSYGATGDVYGYTF	TGTGCCAGCAGTTACGGCGCGACAGGGGACGTCTATGGCTACACCTTC
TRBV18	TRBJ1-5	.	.	CASSLSTGSSNQPQHF	TGTGCCAGCTCACTCAGTACCGGCTCCTCAAATCAGCCCCAGCATTTT
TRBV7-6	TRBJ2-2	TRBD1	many	CASILEGADGELFF	TGTGCCAGCATCCTTGAGGGGGCTGACGGGGAGCTGTTTTTT
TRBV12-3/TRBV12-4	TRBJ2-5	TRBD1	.	CASSGRDWTGELQETQYF	TGTGCCAGCAGTGGGCGAGACTGGACAGGGGAGTTGCAAGAGACCCAGTACTTC
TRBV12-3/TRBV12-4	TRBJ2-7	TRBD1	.	CASSASGQGSYEQYF	TGTGCCAGCAGTGCCTCGGGACAGGGGTCCTACGAGCAGTACTTC
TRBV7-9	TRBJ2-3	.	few	CASSLWDQADTQYF	TGTGCCAGCAGCTTATGGGACCAGGCAGATACGCAGTATTTT
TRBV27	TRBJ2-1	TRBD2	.	CASSLGSGTKYEFF	TGTGCCAGCAGTTTAGGTAGCGGGACTAAATATGAGTTCTTC
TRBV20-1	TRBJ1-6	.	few	CSARDLRDSPLHF	TGCAGTGCTAGGGACCTTAGGGATTCACCCCTCCACTTT
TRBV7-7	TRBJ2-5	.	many	CASSLALKYPARQALGETQYF	TGTGCTAGCAGCTTAGCGCTCAAATATCCCGCCCGACAGGCCCTGGGAGAGACCCAGTACTTC
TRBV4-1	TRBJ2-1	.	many	CASSHTLDRGLYNEQFF	TGCGCCAGCAGCCATACCCTAGACCGAGGCCTATACAATGAGCAGTTCTTC
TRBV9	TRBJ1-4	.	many	CASSVEGEANEKLFF	TGTGCCAGCAGCGTAGAGGGGGAGGCTAATGAAAAACTGTTTTTT
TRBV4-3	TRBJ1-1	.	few	CTSSQDIPEDQAFF	TGCACCAGCAGCCAAGACATCCCCGAAGACCAAGCTTTCTTT
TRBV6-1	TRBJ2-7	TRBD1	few	CASSDGGPGQGAYEQYF	TGTGCCAGCAGTGATGGTGGACCGGGACAGGGGGCCTACGAGCAGTACTTC
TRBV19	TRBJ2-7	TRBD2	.	CASSIGAGDYEQYF	TGTGCCAGTAGTATAGGAGCGGGGGACTACGAGCAGTACTTC
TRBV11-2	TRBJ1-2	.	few	CASSLEYRDYGYTF	TGTGCCAGCAGCTTAGAATACAGGGACTATGGCTACACCTTC
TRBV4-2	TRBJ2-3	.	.	CASSQDLIGLSLLGTDTQYF	TGTGCCAGCAGCCAAGATTTGATAGGCTTGAGCCTTCTCGGAACAGATACGCAGTATTTT
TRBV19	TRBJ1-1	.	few	CASAPRGTEAFF	TGTGCCAGCGCCCCGAGGGGCACTGAAGCTTTCTTT
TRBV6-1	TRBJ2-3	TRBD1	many	CASRNRDRGPTDTQYF	TGTGCCAGCAGGAACCGGGACAGGGGGCCGACAGATACGCAGTATTTT
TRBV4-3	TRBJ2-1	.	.	CASSQDIDGKTSSYNEQFF	TGCGCCAGCAGCCAAGATATCGACGGGAAAACGAGCTCCTACAATGAGCAGTTCTTC
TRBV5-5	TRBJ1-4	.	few	CASSLAGVGQEGEKLFF	TGTGCCAGCAGCTTGGCCGGAGTGGGCCAGGAGGGTGAAAAACTGTTTTTT
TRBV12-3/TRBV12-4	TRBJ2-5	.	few	CASTPLQDAEETQYF	TGTGCCAGCACCCCCCTCCAGGACGCCGAGGAGACCCAGTACTTC
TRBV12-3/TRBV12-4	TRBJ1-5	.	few	CASRPGSNQPQHF	TGTGCCAGCAGACCAGGGTCCAATCAGCCCCAGCATTTT
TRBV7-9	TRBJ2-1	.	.	CVSSLSGHNEQFF	TGTGTCAGCAGCTTAAGTGGGCACAATGAGCAGTTCTTC
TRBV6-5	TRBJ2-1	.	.	CASSYLEAGRGNTNEQFF	TGTGCCAGCAGTTACCTTGAGGCGGGGCGAGGGAATACGAATGAGCAGTTCTTC
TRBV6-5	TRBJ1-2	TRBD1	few	CASSPGTGGAGSYGYTF	TGTGCCAGCAGTCCGGGGACAGGGGGCGCGGGGAGCTATGGCTACACCTTC
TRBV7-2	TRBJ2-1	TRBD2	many	CASSLWIAGYNNEQFF	TGTGCCAGCAGCTTATGGATAGCGGGGTACAACAATGAGCAGTTCTTC
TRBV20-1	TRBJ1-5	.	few	CSARAGFYQPQHF	TGCAGTGCTAGAGCAGGGTTTTATCAGCCCCAGCATTTT
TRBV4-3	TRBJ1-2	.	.	CASSQDERPSVYGYTF	TGCGCCAGCAGCCAAGATGAGCGGCCCAGCGTCTATGGCTACACCTTC
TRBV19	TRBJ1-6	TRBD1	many	CASLAGGNSPLHF	TGTGCCAGTCTGGCAGGGGGGAACTCACCCCTCCACTTT
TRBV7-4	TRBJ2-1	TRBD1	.	CASSLERRQGANNEQFF	TGTGCCAGCAGCTTAGAGCGGCGACAGGGGGCTAACAATGAGCAGTTCTTC